This T cell receptor beta chain emerged from a study of T cell changes during pregnancy in multiple sclerosis. Generated by immunoSEQ multiplex PCR, the TCRdb table keeps only in-frame clones and is missing some. The sample carries over 70,000 clones, approximately 92% recorded once. The V gene's germline CDR1 is SGHRS and CDR2 YFSETQ. The CDR3 runs to 14 residues. Deletions cut 4 bases from V and 7 bases from J, with 14 bases between. Sequenced here: peripheral blood, sampled in the third trimester of pregnancy. The TCR comes from a female donor in good health, enrolled as a control in a pregnancy study. This chain uses TRBV5-1 with TRBJ2-2, with a weak D call TRBD2 (7 bases). CDR3 bases: TGCGCCAGCAGCCCCGGACTAGGGGGCGGGGAGCTGTTTTTT. Translating gives CASSPGLGGGELFF.